Ten or more counts support the clone carrying this T cell receptor (beta chain). The CDR3 is 14 amino acids. Germline-derived CDR1 and CDR2 are ENHRY and SYGVKD. V dropped 2 bases and J dropped 5; count of bases not matched to a gene: 2. Those with hyperthyroidism were 18 to 65 years old, newly diagnosed, and ill for under 2 months. Thyroid ultrasound and orbital computed tomography, with clinical symptoms and serum thyroxine and TRAb, informed diagnoses. PBMCs were obtained from approximately 10 ml fresh peripheral blood. Amplified TCR beta CDR3 regions derived from RNA transcripts. The HTBI primer set served for first-round RT-PCR of the TCR CDR3. TCRdb passed the multiplex PCR reads through MiXCR, listing each CDR3 protein once. The sample has approximately 870,000 distinct CDR3 sequences; around 39% are singletons. The sample comes from a study of T cells in Graves' hyperthyroidism and ophthalmopathy. Study at large: Upon initial diagnosis and before any treatment, peripheral blood was collected.

The sample taken for sequencing was blood. The TCR sequence derives from a young man with Graves' hyperthyroidism. This chain uses TRBV10-3 with TRBJ2-7; 11 bases line up with TRBD2. The CDR3 DNA is TGTGCCATCAGTGAGCTAGCGGGGGGACACGAGCAGTACTTC. This encodes CAISELAGGHEQYF.